The T cell receptor beta chain described here comes from a study of T cells in Graves' hyperthyroidism and ophthalmopathy. Study conclusions and caveats: The model foresaw ophthalmopathy a median 6.5 months prior to onset.

From RNA transcripts, TCR beta CDR3 regions were amplified. HTBI primers were employed in a first-round RT-PCR of the TCR CDR3. Each CDR3 protein gets one entry after TCRdb re-called the multiplex PCR reads with MiXCR. The table includes 250,000 to 300,000 distinct CDR3 sequences, about a sixth detected once. The CDR3 has 15 amino acids. The V gene's germline CDR1 is SGHTA and CDR2 FQGNSA. Trimming took 5 bases from V and 4 from J; bases not matched to a gene: 7. This clonotype was found many times. What it recognizes is unknown. Any patient presenting with uncontrolled infection, other autoimmune disease, pregnancy or lactation was left out.

The chain couples TRBV7-2 to TRBJ2-5; 10 bases align to TRBD1. The sequence came from a woman between 55 and 75 years old with Graves' ophthalmopathy. The sequencing sample was made of blood. Written as DNA, the CDR3 is TGTGCCAGCAGCCCCGGGGGGGACAGGGGAGAGACCCAGTACTTC. Residues: CASSPGGDRGETQYF.